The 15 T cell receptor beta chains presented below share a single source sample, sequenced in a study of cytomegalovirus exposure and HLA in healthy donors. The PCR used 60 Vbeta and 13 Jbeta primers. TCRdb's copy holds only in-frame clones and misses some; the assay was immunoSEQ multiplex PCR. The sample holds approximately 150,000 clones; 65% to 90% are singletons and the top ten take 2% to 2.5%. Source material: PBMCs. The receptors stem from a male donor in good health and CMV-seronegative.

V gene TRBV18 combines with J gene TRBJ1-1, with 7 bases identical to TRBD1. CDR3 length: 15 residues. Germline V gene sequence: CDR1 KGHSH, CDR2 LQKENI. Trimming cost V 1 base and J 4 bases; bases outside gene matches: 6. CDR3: CASSPLRGQVTEAFF. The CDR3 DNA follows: TGTGCCAGCTCACCACTGAGGGGGCAGGTCACTGAAGCTTTCTTT. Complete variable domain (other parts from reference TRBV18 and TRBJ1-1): NAGVMQNPRHLVRRRGQEARLRCSPMKGHSHVYWYRQLPEEGLKFMVYLQKENIIDESGMPKERFSAEFPKEGPSILRIQQVVRGDSAAYFCASSPLRGQVTEAFFGQGTRLTVV.

CDR3 sequence: CASSLGDSPGYTF. The CDR3 coding sequence is TGCGCCAGCAGCTTGGGGGACAGCCCCGGCTACACCTTC. The chain uses TRBV5-1 and TRBJ1-2; the match to TRBD1 covers 7 bases. This CDR3 region has 13 residues. Germline trimming cut 0 bases from V and 8 bases from J; bases unmatched to any gene: 4. Germline CDR1 and CDR2: SGHRS and YFSETQ. The full variable domain, with the rest looked up from reference TRBV5-1 and TRBJ1-2, is KAGVTQTPRYLIKTRGQQVTLSCSPISGHRSVSWYQQTPGQGLQFLFEYFSETQRNKGNFPGRFSGRQFSNSRSEMNVSTLELGDSALYLCASSLGDSPGYTFGSGTRLTVV.

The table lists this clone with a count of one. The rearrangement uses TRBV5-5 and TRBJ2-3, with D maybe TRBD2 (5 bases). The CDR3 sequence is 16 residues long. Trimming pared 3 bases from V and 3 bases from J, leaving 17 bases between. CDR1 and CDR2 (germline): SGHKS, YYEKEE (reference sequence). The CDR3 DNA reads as TGTGCCAGCAGCTCGGGGTTGGATTTTGGGACAGATACGCAGTATTTT. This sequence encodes CASSSGLDFGTDTQYF.

The CDR3 spells CASRNRGMNTGELFF. CDR3 DNA: TGTGCCAGCAGGAACAGGGGTATGAACACCGGGGAGCTGTTTTTT. The V call is TRBV13, the J call TRBJ2-2; the match to TRBD1 covers 7 bases. V shed 6 bases and J 1 base; nucleotides not matched to a gene: 5. The CDR3 extends over 15 amino acids. Germline CDR1 reads PRHDT; CDR2 reads FYEKMQ (reference sequence).

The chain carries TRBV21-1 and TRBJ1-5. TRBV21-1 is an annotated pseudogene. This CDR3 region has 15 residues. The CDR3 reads CASSEGTFLSQPQHF. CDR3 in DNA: TGTGCCAGCAGCGAGGGGACTTTCTTGAGTCAGCCCCAGCATTTT.

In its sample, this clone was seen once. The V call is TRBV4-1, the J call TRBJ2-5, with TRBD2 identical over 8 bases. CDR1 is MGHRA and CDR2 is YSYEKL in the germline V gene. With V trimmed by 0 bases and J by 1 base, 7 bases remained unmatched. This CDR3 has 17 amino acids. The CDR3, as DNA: TGCGCCAGCAGCCAAGATTTGGGACGGGGGGGCCAAGAGACCCAGTACTTC. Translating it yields CASSQDLGRGGQETQYF.

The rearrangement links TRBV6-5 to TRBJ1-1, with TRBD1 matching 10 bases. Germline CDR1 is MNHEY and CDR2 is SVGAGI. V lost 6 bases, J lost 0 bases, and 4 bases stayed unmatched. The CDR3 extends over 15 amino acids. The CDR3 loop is CASSDRGRVNTEAFF. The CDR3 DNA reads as TGTGCCAGCAGCGACAGGGGGCGAGTGAACACTGAAGCTTTCTTT.

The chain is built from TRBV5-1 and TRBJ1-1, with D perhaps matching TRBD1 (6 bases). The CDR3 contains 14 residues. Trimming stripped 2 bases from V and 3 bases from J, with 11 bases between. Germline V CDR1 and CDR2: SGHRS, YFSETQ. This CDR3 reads CASSLGGLDTEAFF. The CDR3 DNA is TGCGCCAGCAGCTTAGGGGGTTTGGACACTGAAGCTTTCTTT. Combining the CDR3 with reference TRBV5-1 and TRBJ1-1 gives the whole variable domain KAGVTQTPRYLIKTRGQQVTLSCSPISGHRSVSWYQQTPGQGLQFLFEYFSETQRNKGNFPGRFSGRQFSNSRSEMNVSTLELGDSALYLCASSLGGLDTEAFFGQGTRLTVV.

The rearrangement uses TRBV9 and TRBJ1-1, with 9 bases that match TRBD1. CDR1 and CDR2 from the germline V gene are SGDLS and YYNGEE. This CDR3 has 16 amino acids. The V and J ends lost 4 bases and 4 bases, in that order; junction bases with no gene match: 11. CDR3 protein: CASSPRTGVRSTEAFF. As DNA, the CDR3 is TGTGCCAGCAGCCCACGGACAGGGGTTCGGAGCACTGAAGCTTTCTTT.

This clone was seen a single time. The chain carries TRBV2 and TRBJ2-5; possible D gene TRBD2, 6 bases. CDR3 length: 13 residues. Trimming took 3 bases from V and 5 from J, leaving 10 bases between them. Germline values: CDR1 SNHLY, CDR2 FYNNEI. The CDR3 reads CASSDGGGETQYF. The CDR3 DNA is TGTGCCAGCAGTGACGGGGGTGGTGAGACCCAGTACTTC. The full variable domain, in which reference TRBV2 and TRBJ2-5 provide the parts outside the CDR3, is EPEVTQTPSHQVTQMGQEVILRCVPISNHLYFYWYRQILGQKVEFLVSFYNNEISEKSEIFDDQFSVERPDGSNFTLKIRSTKLEDSAMYFCASSDGGGETQYFGPGTRLLVL.

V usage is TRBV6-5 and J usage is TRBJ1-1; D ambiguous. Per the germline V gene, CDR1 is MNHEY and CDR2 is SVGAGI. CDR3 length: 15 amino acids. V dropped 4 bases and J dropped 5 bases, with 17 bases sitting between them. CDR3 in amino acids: CASSSHTRSYTEAFF. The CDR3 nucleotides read TGTGCCAGCAGTTCGCACACCCGGAGTTATACTGAAGCTTTCTTT.

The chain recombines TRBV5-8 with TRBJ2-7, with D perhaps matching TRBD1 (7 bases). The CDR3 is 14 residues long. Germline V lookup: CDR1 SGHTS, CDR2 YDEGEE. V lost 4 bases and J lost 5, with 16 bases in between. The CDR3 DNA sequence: TGTGCCAGCAGCCTGGAGGGACAGTTCCACGAGCAGTACTTC. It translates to CASSLEGQFHEQYF.

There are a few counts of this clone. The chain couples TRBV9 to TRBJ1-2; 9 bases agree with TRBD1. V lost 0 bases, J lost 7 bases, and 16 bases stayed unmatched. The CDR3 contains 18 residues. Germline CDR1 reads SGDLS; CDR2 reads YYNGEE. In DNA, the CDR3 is TGTGCCAGCAGCGTAGAGTGGGACACAGGGGGCGCAATGAGTGGCTACACCTTC. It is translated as CASSVEWDTGGAMSGYTF.

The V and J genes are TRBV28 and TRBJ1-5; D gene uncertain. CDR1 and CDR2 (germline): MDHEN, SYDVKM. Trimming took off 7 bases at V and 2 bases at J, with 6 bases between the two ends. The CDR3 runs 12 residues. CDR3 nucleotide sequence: TGTGCCAGCAACCCGGGCAATCAGCCCCAGCATTTT. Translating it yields CASNPGNQPQHF.

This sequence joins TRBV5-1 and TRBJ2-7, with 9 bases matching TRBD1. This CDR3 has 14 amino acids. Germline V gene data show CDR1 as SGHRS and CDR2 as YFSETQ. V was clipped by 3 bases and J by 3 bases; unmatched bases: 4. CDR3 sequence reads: CASSWGQGYYEQYF. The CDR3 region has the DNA TGCGCCAGCAGCTGGGGACAGGGATACTACGAGCAGTACTTC.